This paragraph covers one TCR beta chain sequence. V lost 1 base to trimming and J lost 3 bases; unmatched junction nucleotides: 11. Per germline, CDR1 LNHNV and CDR2 YYDKDF (reference sequence). This CDR3 region has 18 residues. Method: immunoSEQ multiplex PCR; TCRdb's copy keeps in-frame clones and lacks some. The sample shows around 300,000 clones, over 75% of them seen only once. This specimen comes from a study of blood T cell repertoires in COVID-19. About the research overall: Some COVID-19 samples were acute and others convalescent; all came from the United States, Italy and Spain.

Participants spanned ages roughly 18 to 95 years and resided in about 24 US areas. Cohort assignment relied on participant-reported clinical history. The sequencing input was PBMCs or T cells enriched from blood (not recorded which). The sequence derives from a man aged 30-40 years who had recovered from COVID-19. V and J are TRBV15 and TRBJ2-5; 10 bases fit TRBD2. CDR3 DNA sequence: TGTGCCACCAGCAGAGGCGGTGTAGCGGGGGGTCTCGAAGAGACCCAGTACTTC. Encoded protein: CATSRGGVAGGLEETQYF.